This T cell receptor beta chain came from a study of vaccination and CD4 T cells after COVID-19 (dated by TCRdb to between 2020 and 2023). Regarding the research as a whole: Convalescent patients had a positive SARS-CoV-2 result on nasal swab PCR, and of these patients, several had mild disease and one had severe disease. For stimulating the cultures, overlapping spike peptide pools were used, derived from SARS-CoV-2 as well as from the common cold coronaviruses HCoV-NL63, HCoV-OC43 and HCoV-229E. Two doses of either the Pfizer-BioNTech BNT162b2 vaccine (n=8) or the Moderna mRNA-1273 vaccine (n=2) were administered to participants. In the convalescent cohort there were six males and four females, among whom were two Hispanic individuals, seven Caucasians, two Asians and one multiracial person. Post-COVID blood samples were collected from convalescent patients a median of about 92 days after diagnosis, with a range of about 35 to 180 days. As controls, cultures received a CEFX viral epitope pool (the positive control), an HIV-1 Nef peptide pool (the negative control), or no peptide at all. Post-vaccine blood samples were collected a median of approximately eleven weeks after the second vaccine dose, ranging from about 13 to 250 days. In around 9 COVID-19 convalescent patients and 4 infection-naive healthy vaccine recipients, researchers compared the spike-specific CD4+ TCR repertoire from before mRNA vaccination with the repertoire from after. What the study reported, not specific to this receptor: An increase in the median number of SARS-CoV-2-reactive clonotypes from some 20 after infection to some 40 after vaccination was observed, but the change was not found to be significant. The number of convalescent patients in the study was relatively small, and the study did not examine early timepoints following natural infection. Of the vaccine-specific clones found in convalescent patients, nearly all (304 of 307) were mono-reactive for SARS-CoV-2 spike instead of being cross-reactive with common cold coronaviruses. In convalescent patients, a median about 84% of post-vaccine SARS-CoV-2-reactive clones were detected only after vaccination, and vaccine-specific priming was suggested by this finding.

According to the germline V gene, CDR1 reads SNHLY and CDR2 reads FYNNEI. The CDR3, cysteine through phenylalanine, is 12 amino acids long. Just CDR3 DNA is preserved here, 36 bases in frame from base 1. With regard to this clonotype: Its recognized antigen is unknown. One end of the junction varies from germline; a read error may be responsible.

The treatment or condition label of this sample denotes: approximately 10-day PBMC culture with coronavirus spike peptide pools or control peptides (ViraFEST assay). To expand antigen-specific T cells with peptide pools and then pick out the expanded clonotypes through TCR sequencing, the study relied on the ViraFEST assay. The positive SARS-CoV-2 PCR tests of the convalescent patients were dated from March to December 2020, before the Alpha, Beta and Delta variants emerged in the United States. PBMCs were cultured at roughly 2 million per well in IMDM supplemented with roughly 5.2% human AB serum and approximately 10 IU/ml IL-2, with approximately 10 ug/ml peptide pools added. On days 3 and 7, half of the culture medium was replaced with fresh IL-2-containing medium. After more than 8 days of culture, CD4+ T cells were isolated by negative selection using the EasySep CD4+ T cell isolation kit. PBMCs were separated from whole blood using Ficoll-Paque Plus gradient centrifugation and then either used fresh or cryopreserved at -140C. Triplicate wells were generally used for each culture condition.

The receptor library was made with PCR. TCR sequencing of DNA from cultured CD4+ T cells used the Oncomine TCR Beta short-read assay at the Johns Hopkins FTIC core. The QIAamp micro DNA kit was used to extract genomic DNA from the cultured CD4+ T cells. The Oncomine TCR Beta libraries from cultured CD4+ T cells were pooled using unique dual indexes and then sequenced on an Illumina iSeq 100. Under the source paper's analysis protocol: Non-productive sequences were removed, and CDR3s that did not start with C, did not end with F or W, or were shorter than 7 amino acids were discarded. Antigen-specific clonotypes were identified using the MANAFEST web application through comparison of peptide-stimulated wells with reference and other culture wells. Positive clones required FDR below 0.05, an odds ratio above 5, and productive frequency above 0.1% in at least two of three replicate wells. A clonotype was classed as cross-reactive if the clonotype showed significant expansion both in SARS-CoV-2 spike wells and in at least one common cold coronavirus spike condition. Similarity between CDR3 sequences was evaluated in R version 3.6.1 using Levenshtein distances (stringdist) and unrooted phylogenetic trees (ape). Starting from the raw public reads, TCRdb applied fastp trimming at Q25, assembled clones with MiXCR and retained in-frame beta chains. All rows with the same CDR3 protein become a single entry with the most common DNA and genes. TCRdb, rather than the study authors, made the V and J calls. This sample holds 20,000 to 25,000 distinct CDR3 sequences; 50% to 65% were observed only once. The ten largest clones represent over 5% of the sample.

This receptor was identified in a human donor who had recovered from COVID-19. The chain links TRBV2 with TRBJ1-5; no D segment can be confidently identified. Sequenced: CD4+ T cells from blood, cultured in vitro. The CDR3 reads CASSEGNQPQHF. The DNA is TGTGCCAGCAGCGAAGGGAATCAGCCCCAGCATTTT.